Following are 28 T cell receptor beta chains from one sample sequenced in a study of cytomegalovirus exposure and HLA in healthy donors (dated by TCRdb to the late 2010s). Receptors were amplified or captured by the immunoSEQ multiplex PCR assay. For the multiplex PCR, a mixture combining 60 forward primers for TCR Vbeta segments and 13 reverse primers for TCR Jbeta segments was used. This immuneACCESS table, as held by TCRdb, lists in-frame sequences with V and J called but not all clones. Of the missing ones, under half trace to an unresolved V gene in checked studies; the others have no known cause. The sample table lists around 160,000 clones, roughly 80% of them with a count of one. Roughly 6.7% of the sample belongs to the ten largest clones. The specimen sequenced was PBMCs. The receptors here all came from a woman aged 35 to 49 in good health and CMV-seropositive.

This chain uses TRBV13 with TRBJ1-6; a possible D gene is TRBD1 (5 bases). With 0 bases removed from V and 3 bases from J, the gap between germline ends came to 6 bases. The CDR3 runs 15 residues. The germline V gene has CDR1 PRHDT and CDR2 FYEKMQ (reference sequence). The DNA for the CDR3 is TGTGCCAGCAGCTTAGGGACAGACTATAATTCACCCCTCCACTTT. Residues: CASSLGTDYNSPLHF.

The V and J genes are TRBV4-2 and TRBJ2-3; 8 bases map to TRBD2. Losses at the gene ends were 0 bases for V and 4 bases for J; bases not matched to a gene: 9. The CDR3 is made up of 17 amino acids. Germline lookup yields CDR1 LGHNA and CDR2 YNFKEQ. The CDR3 sequence: CASSQDMTGGPPDTQYF. CDR3 DNA sequence: TGTGCCAGCAGCCAAGATATGACGGGGGGGCCGCCAGATACGCAGTATTTT.

The chain employs TRBV4-2 and TRBJ2-5; weak D call: TRBD1 (6 bases). The CDR3 totals 18 residues. Germline V lookup: CDR1 LGHNA, CDR2 YNFKEQ. The V end lost 3 bases, the J end lost 0 bases, and 20 bases lay between the germline ends. The CDR3 sequence is CASSQTFQGTLHQETQYF. CDR3 sequence (DNA): TGTGCCAGCAGCCAGACCTTCCAGGGGACCCTTCACCAAGAGACCCAGTACTTC.

The chain employs TRBV7-2 and TRBJ2-1; 9 bases fit TRBD2. The CDR3 spans 15 residues. V lost 5 bases to trimming and J lost 5 bases; unmatched junction nucleotides: 7. Germline V gives CDR1 SGHTA, CDR2 FQGNSA. The chain's CDR3 is CASSKDSGGHNEQFF. The CDR3 DNA is TGTGCCAGCAGCAAAGATAGCGGGGGCCACAATGAGCAGTTCTTC.

V usage is TRBV6-1 and J usage is TRBJ1-6; D might be TRBD1 (5 bases). V was pared by 5 bases and J by 10 bases, with 18 bases between. The CDR3 has 15 amino acids. Germline CDR1 reads MNHNS; CDR2 reads SASEGT. For the CDR3, the DNA is TGTGCCAGCAGTCCACAGGTTGCCCCTGGGTCACCCCTCCACTTT. It specifies CASSPQVAPGSPLHF.

This clone was detected only once. This chain uses TRBV9 with TRBJ2-3; TRBD2 is a possible D gene (6 bases). The CDR3 loop spans 10 amino acids. The V and J ends lost 3 bases and 12 bases respectively, with 8 bases between them. Germline values: CDR1 SGDLS, CDR2 YYNGEE. The CDR3 sequence: CASSDGLQYF. For the CDR3, the DNA is TGTGCCAGCAGCGACGGACTACAGTATTTT.

The chain uses TRBV7-2 and TRBJ2-1; 12 bases map to TRBD2. Looked up from germline, CDR1 is SGHTA and CDR2 is FQGNSA. This CDR3 is 16 amino acids long. V lost 1 base, J lost 9 bases, and 7 bases stayed unmatched. Here the CDR3 reads CASSLVLAGGVSEQFF. The CDR3 DNA follows: TGTGCCAGCAGCTTAGTACTAGCGGGGGGAGTGAGTGAGCAGTTCTTC.

About this clone itself: Germline and junction disagree at one end, which may indicate a read error. The chain recombines TRBV6-6 with TRBJ2-2; no clear D. CDR3 size: 11 residues. Germline lookup yields CDR1 MNHNY and CDR2 SVGAGI (reference sequence). The CDR3 sequence: CASRGTRELFF. The CDR3 DNA reads as TGTGCCAGCAGGGGCACCCGGGAGCTGTTTTTT.

The V call is TRBV7-9, the J call TRBJ1-5; TRBD1 might be the D (6 bases). The CDR3 is 14 residues long. The V end lost 6 bases, the J end lost 2 bases, and 11 bases lay between the germline ends. Per germline, CDR1 SEHNR and CDR2 FQNEAQ (reference sequence). DNA of the CDR3: TGTGCCAGCAGTGGGGGGGCGGGCAATCAGCCCCAGCATTTT. It encodes CASSGGAGNQPQHF.

The DNA of the CDR3 is TGTGCCAGCAGATCAGGGGGCGGTACCTACAATGAGCAGTTCTTC. Translated: CASRSGGGTYNEQFF. The gene calls are TRBV11-2 and TRBJ2-1; 8 bases are shared with TRBD1. The V and J ends lost 6 bases and 2 bases, in that order; junction bases with no gene match: 6. This CDR3 is built from 15 residues. Germline CDR1 reads SGHAT; CDR2 reads FQNNGV.

Only a few counts were recorded for this clone. This rearrangement joins TRBV28 to TRBJ2-3; tentatively, D is TRBD2 (5 bases). Per the germline V gene, CDR1 is MDHEN and CDR2 is SYDVKM. There are 13 residues in the CDR3. Between the trimmed V and J ends, which lost 5 bases and 5 bases, there was a span of 11 bases. The CDR3 spells CASSRTGVDTQYF. The CDR3 DNA follows: TGTGCCAGCAGTAGGACTGGAGTAGATACGCAGTATTTT.

This clone was observed a single time. DNA of the CDR3: TGCGCCAGCAGCCCTACTCCGTCGACAGGGGGCCTACTTGGCTACACCTTC. This codes for CASSPTPSTGGLLGYTF. This chain joins TRBV5-1 and TRBJ1-2; 10 nucleotides align to TRBD1. Trimming at V came to 4 bases and at J to 7 bases, leaving 16 bases not matched to a gene. Germline V lookup: CDR1 SGHRS, CDR2 YFSETQ. CDR3 length: 17 amino acids. The entire variable domain, with the rest obtained from reference TRBV5-1 and TRBJ1-2, is as follows: KAGVTQTPRYLIKTRGQQVTLSCSPISGHRSVSWYQQTPGQGLQFLFEYFSETQRNKGNFPGRFSGRQFSNSRSEMNVSTLELGDSALYLCASSPTPSTGGLLGYTFGSGTRLTVV.

The chain employs TRBV6-1 and TRBJ1-6; possibly TRBD1 for D (5 bases). The CDR3 is made up of 15 amino acids. V lost 4 bases and J lost 5, with 12 bases in between. Germline lookup yields CDR1 MNHNS and CDR2 SASEGT. Here the CDR3 reads CASSVVQDNNSPLHF. CDR3 bases: TGTGCCAGCAGTGTTGTGCAGGACAATAATTCACCCCTCCACTTT.

The CDR3 DNA reads TGCGCCAGCAGCCCCAACAGGGGTTTTAGCGGGGAGCTGTTTTTT. It yields the protein CASSPNRGFSGELFF. The rearrangement uses TRBV4-1 and TRBJ2-2, with TRBD1 matching 7 bases. The CDR3 consists of 15 residues. The trim removed 4 bases at V and 7 bases at J, leaving 9 bases unmatched. The germline V gene encodes CDR1 MGHRA and CDR2 YSYEKL.

As DNA, the CDR3 is TGTGCCAGTAGTGTCCCCCCGGGACAGGGGAACTATGGCTACACCTTC. As protein: CASSVPPGQGNYGYTF. The rearrangement links TRBV19 to TRBJ1-2; 10 bases are a match to TRBD1. The CDR3 runs 16 residues. Germline values: CDR1 LNHDA, CDR2 SQIVND (reference sequence). With 5 bases clipped from V and 2 bases from J, the junction kept 8 bases outside the gene matches.

The genes are TRBV2 and TRBJ2-5, with D maybe TRBD2 (6 bases). The germline gives CDR1 SNHLY, CDR2 FYNNEI. This CDR3 is 13 amino acids long. The V and J ends lost 2 bases and 5 bases respectively, with 9 bases between them. The CDR3 here is CASSEWGEETQYF. The DNA for the CDR3 is TGTGCCAGCAGTGAATGGGGGGAGGAGACCCAGTACTTC.

This chain uses TRBV4-2 with TRBJ1-6; D is uncertain. The CDR3 has 14 residues. Per germline, CDR1 LGHNA and CDR2 YNFKEQ. The V and J ends lost 0 bases and 12 bases respectively, with 12 bases between them. The DNA of the CDR3 is TGTGCCAGCAGCCAAGATCGAGCAAACGGACCCCTCCACTTT. It encodes CASSQDRANGPLHF.

This clone was observed a single time. The CDR3 spells CASSQSSSNYGYTF. For the CDR3, the DNA is TGCGCCAGCAGCCAATCCAGTTCTAACTATGGCTACACCTTC. The V call is TRBV4-1, the J call TRBJ1-2; D is unresolved. The CDR3 runs to 14 residues. Germline CDR1 MGHRA, CDR2 YSYEKL. The germline V and J ends were trimmed by 2 bases and 0 bases, with 7 bases remaining between them.

For this clone: One end of the junction is discordant with germline, which a read error may explain. The CDR3 here is CAGRNGGPLHF. The CDR3 nucleotides read TGTGCCGGCAGAAACGGCGGGCCCCTCCACTTT. The chain is built from TRBV2 and TRBJ1-6; D not certain. Germline values: CDR1 SNHLY, CDR2 FYNNEI. The CDR3 sequence is 11 residues long. The whole variable domain, filled in from reference TRBV2 and TRBJ1-6, reads EPEVTQTPSHQVTQMGQEVILRCVPISNHLYFYWYRQILGQKVEFLVSFYNNEISEKSEIFDDQFSVERPDGSNFTLKIRSTKLEDSAMYFCAGRNGGPLHFGNGTRLTVT.

CDR3 loop: CASSVGLPRQGVTDTQYF. Written as DNA, the CDR3 is TGTGCCAGCAGCGTAGGCCTACCGCGGCAGGGGGTGACAGATACGCAGTATTTT. The rearrangement links TRBV9 to TRBJ2-3, with 7 bases fitting TRBD1. The CDR3 length is 18 residues. V gave up 0 bases and J gave up 3 bases; unmatched junction bases: 13. Per the germline V gene, CDR1 is SGDLS and CDR2 is YYNGEE.

The chain links TRBV19 to TRBJ1-6, with unresolved D. V was shortened by 6 bases and J by 0 bases, with 9 bases between the two germline ends. The CDR3 spans 15 residues. The germline V gene has CDR1 LNHDA and CDR2 SQIVND (reference sequence). CDR3 in amino acids: CASSERSSYNSPLHF. The CDR3 nucleotides read TGTGCCAGTAGCGAAAGGAGCTCCTATAATTCACCCCTCCACTTT.

The chain has TRBV30 and TRBJ2-7; 16 bases are a match to TRBD2. Germline V lookup: CDR1 GTSNPN, CDR2 SVGIG (reference sequence). J lost 7 bases, V lost 5 bases, and 17 bases had no gene match. The CDR3 is made up of 18 amino acids. The CDR3 nucleotides are TGTGCCTGGGGGCTCGGGACTAGCGGGGGGGCCCCACAAGGGGAGCAGTACTTC. Encoded protein: CAWGLGTSGGAPQGEQYF.

Worth noting for this clone: Other DNA sequences in the sample encode the same CDR3. The chain carries TRBV4-2 and TRBJ1-2; 11 bases align to TRBD1. The CDR3 runs to 17 residues. Losses at the gene ends were 1 base for V and 4 bases for J; bases not matched to a gene: 8. CDR1 LGHNA and CDR2 YNFKEQ come from the germline V gene. Here the CDR3 DNA reads TGTGCCAGCAGCCAAGGTCTCCCGGGACAGGGGGGCTATGGCTACACCTTC. Residues: CASSQGLPGQGGYGYTF.

This clone came up a few times. The chain couples TRBV5-4 to TRBJ1-1, with D perhaps matching TRBD1 (6 bases). Trimming left V 6 bases short and J 3 bases short, with 18 bases between. CDR1 and CDR2 (germline): SGHNT, YYREEE (reference sequence). CDR3 length equals 15 residues. As DNA, the CDR3 is TGTGCCAGCACCTCCGGGGGGCGCTTGGACACTGAAGCTTTCTTT. Amino acid sequence: CASTSGGRLDTEAFF.

The rearrangement joins TRBV28 to TRBJ2-1, with 8 bases matching TRBD1. Losses at the gene ends were 5 bases for V and 1 base for J; bases not matched to a gene: 7. There are 16 residues in the CDR3. Germline V lookup: CDR1 MDHEN, CDR2 SYDVKM. The CDR3 here is CASSPVGDRSYNEQFF. In nucleotides, the CDR3 is TGTGCCAGCAGTCCGGTGGGGGACAGGTCCTACAATGAGCAGTTCTTC.

J is TRBJ2-2 and V is TRBV7-9; no clear D gene. Germline CDR1 SEHNR, CDR2 FQNEAQ (reference sequence). V was pared by 2 bases and J by 2 bases, with 3 bases between. This CDR3 is built from 13 residues. The CDR3 DNA follows: TGTGCCAGCAGCTTAATAAACACCGGGGAGCTGTTTTTT. Protein sequence: CASSLINTGELFF.

The genes are TRBV5-1 and TRBJ2-7; 7 positions match TRBD2. Germline CDR1 reads SGHRS; CDR2 reads YFSETQ. The CDR3 spans 16 residues. The ends lost 3 bases at V and 6 bases at J; junction bases unmatched: 15. DNA for the CDR3: TGCGCCAGCAGCTCCTCCCTCTTGGGGGGGTCGGGCGAGCAGTACTTC. Translating gives CASSSSLLGGSGEQYF.

Only a few counts were recorded for this clone. The chain is built from TRBV10-3 and TRBJ1-1, with 9 bases that match TRBD1. The germline gives CDR1 ENHRY, CDR2 SYGVKD. Trimming at V came to 5 bases and at J to 1 base, leaving 2 bases not matched to a gene. This CDR3 is built from 14 residues. The chain's CDR3 is CAISRGQGNTEAFF. CDR3 DNA sequence: TGTGCCATCAGTAGGGGACAGGGGAACACTGAAGCTTTCTTT.